This T cell receptor beta chain was sequenced in a study of beta chain features in type 1 diabetes (dated 2018 in TCRdb). At the level of the whole study: Mean age, gender distribution, total cell number and subset yield did not differ between patients and healthy donors. The study compared the TCRB repertoires of sorted circulating CD4+ T cell subsets in recently diagnosed type 1 diabetes patients with those in matched healthy donors. A total of some 100,000,000 sorted cells were examined across all samples, and a strong correlation was observed between cell number per subset and RNA yield. Regulatory and stem cell-like memory subsets were obtained from only 8 patients and roughly 8 healthy donors, while naive and central memory subsets were obtained from all 30 or so donors. What the research found in general, with its limitations: Fewer insertions and more nucleotide deletions at VDJ recombination sites were observed in patients with type 1 diabetes, implying thymic rearrangement abnormalities. Because cDNA was sequenced instead of genomic DNA, activated cells with high expression could be over-represented, although the groups did not differ in activation or CD3 levels. Because small numbers of individuals were included in the HLA sub-analyses, any influence of HLA type on TCRB rearrangement was left unresolved. PCR might favor shorter templates, but patient and control samples were amplified and corrected together, so any skew would affect both groups equally. The naive, central memory and regulatory TCRB repertoires appeared to resemble one another more closely among patients than among healthy donors. A moderate but significant shortening of TCRB CDR3 length was observed in type 1 diabetes patients in all four CD4+ subsets.

The High Capacity cDNA Reverse Transcription Kit was used to reverse transcribe all of the isolated RNA, meaning that expressed TCRB transcripts were what got sequenced. Deep immunoSEQ sequencing was performed on naive, central memory and regulatory T cell samples, with an average of around 3.5 million total reads per sample. After sorted cells were lysed in RLT buffer, RNA was extracted with DNase-treated RNeasy Micro or Mini kits, with the choice depending on cell number. Each cell subset was processed on its own to prevent cross-contamination, while patient and healthy donor samples were processed together. TCRB sequences were amplified from cDNA with the immunoSEQ multiplex PCR, producing 87-bp fragments spanning the CDR3 region. The amplicons were sequenced using the Illumina HiSeq platform. The original methods were these. Synthetic template baselines were used to correct PCR bias computationally, reads within Hamming distance 2 were collapsed together, and singletons that could not be merged were discarded. Reads were aligned to IMGT to assign V, D and J genes, CDR3 length, and insertions or deletions at six rearrangement sites. Clonotype counts were normalized to sorted cell number within each subset before computing true diversity and Gini coefficients with the tcR R package. Repertoire sharing was quantified using the overlap coefficient calculated on TCRB nucleotide sequences. Out-of-frame TCRB sequences from naive cells were analyzed as a proxy for the pre-selection repertoire. TCRdb obtained this table from immuneACCESS and retained in-frame rearrangements with V and J assigned. These tables miss some clones; where compared with another copy, unresolved V genes account for less than half of the shortfall, and the remainder is unexplained. V, J and clone size reflect that table, while D and trimming were determined from the DNA. The sample table holds fewer than 550,000 clones, of which approximately 10% were seen once. Approximately 0.05% of the sample comes from the top ten.

This clone occurred a few times. Its antigen target is currently unknown. No much larger clone exists at a distance of one base, and base qualities are not known. A distance of 9 bases separates the germline ends of V and J, which lose 0 bases and 7 bases respectively. The CDR1 and CDR2 encoded by the germline V gene are MNHEY and SVGAGI. Inclusive of the bounding cysteine and phenylalanine, the CDR3 is 13 residues long. Only the CDR3 region is kept as DNA, spanning 39 bases read in frame from base 1. From each donor, a single peripheral blood sample of 100 to 150 mL on average was drawn into heparinised tubes. Naive, central memory, regulatory and stem cell-like memory CD4+ T cells were sorted on a BD FACSAria II using a panel including CD45RO, CCR7, CD25, CD127, CD95 and CD27. A purity above 98% was achieved for all sorted populations. Right away, PBMCs were isolated by Lymphoprep density gradient centrifugation and were stained directly, with no culture step. So that batch effects would be minimized, each experiment stained and sorted samples in pairs, pairing one healthy donor with one patient.

The rearranged segments are TRBV6-5 and TRBJ2-5; no D gene can be assigned with confidence. Sequencing was carried out using naive CD4+ T cells from blood. What the cell subset or site label conveys for this sample: true naive CD4+ T cells. The TCR comes from a young woman in good health. The DNA reads as follows: TGTGCCAGCAGTTACTCCCCCCGTGGGACCCAGTACTTC. This is translated as CASSYSPRGTQYF.